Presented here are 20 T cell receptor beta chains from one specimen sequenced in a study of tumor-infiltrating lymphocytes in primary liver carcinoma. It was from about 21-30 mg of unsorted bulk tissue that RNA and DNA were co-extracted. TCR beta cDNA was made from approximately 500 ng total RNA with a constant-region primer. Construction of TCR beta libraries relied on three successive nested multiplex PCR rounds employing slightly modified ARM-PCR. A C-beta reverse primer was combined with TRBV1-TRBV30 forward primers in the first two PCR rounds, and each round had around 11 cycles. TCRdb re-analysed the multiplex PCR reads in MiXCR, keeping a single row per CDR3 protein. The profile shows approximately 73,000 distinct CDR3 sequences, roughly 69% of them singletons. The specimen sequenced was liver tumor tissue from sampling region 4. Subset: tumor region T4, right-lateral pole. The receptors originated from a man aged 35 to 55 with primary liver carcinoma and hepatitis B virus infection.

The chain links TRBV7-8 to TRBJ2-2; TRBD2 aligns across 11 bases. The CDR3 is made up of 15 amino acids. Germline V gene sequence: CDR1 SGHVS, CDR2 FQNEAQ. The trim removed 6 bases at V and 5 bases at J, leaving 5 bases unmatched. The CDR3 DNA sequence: TGTGCCAGCAGTTACGGACTAGCGGGTACCGGGGAGCTGTTTTTT. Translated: CASSYGLAGTGELFF.

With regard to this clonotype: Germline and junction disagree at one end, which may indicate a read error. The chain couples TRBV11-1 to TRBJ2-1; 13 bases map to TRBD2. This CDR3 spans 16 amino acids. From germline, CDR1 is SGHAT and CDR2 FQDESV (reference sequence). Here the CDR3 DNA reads TGTGCCAGCAACCCACGACTAGCGGGAGGACACAATGAACAGTTCTTC. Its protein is CASNPRLAGGHNEQFF.

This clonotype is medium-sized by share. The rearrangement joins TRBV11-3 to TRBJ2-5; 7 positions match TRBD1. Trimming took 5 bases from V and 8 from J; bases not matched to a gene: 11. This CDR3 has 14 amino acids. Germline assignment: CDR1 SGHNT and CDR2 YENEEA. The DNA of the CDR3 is TGTGCCAGCAGCCCCGGGACAGCGCATGGTACCCAGTACTTC. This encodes CASSPGTAHGTQYF.

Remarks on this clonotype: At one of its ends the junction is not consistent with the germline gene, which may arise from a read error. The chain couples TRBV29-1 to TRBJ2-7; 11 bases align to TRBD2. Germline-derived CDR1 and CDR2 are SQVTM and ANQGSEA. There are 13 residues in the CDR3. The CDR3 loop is CRVTLAGAYEQYF. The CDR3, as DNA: TGCAGAGTTACACTAGCGGGGGCCTACGAGCAGTATTTC.

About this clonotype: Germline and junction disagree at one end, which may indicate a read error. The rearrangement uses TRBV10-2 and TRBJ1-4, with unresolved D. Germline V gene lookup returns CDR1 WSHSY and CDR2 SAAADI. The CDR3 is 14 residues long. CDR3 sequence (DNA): TGCGCCAGCAGTGAGACAGCAGCTAATGAAAAACTGTTTTTC. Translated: CASSETAANEKLFF.

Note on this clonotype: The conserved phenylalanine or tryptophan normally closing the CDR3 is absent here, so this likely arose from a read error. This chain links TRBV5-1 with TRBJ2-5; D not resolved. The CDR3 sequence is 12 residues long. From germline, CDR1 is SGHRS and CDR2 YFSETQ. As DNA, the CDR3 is TGCGCCAACAGCTTGACCCAAGAGACCCAGTACGTC. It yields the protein CANSLTQETQYV.

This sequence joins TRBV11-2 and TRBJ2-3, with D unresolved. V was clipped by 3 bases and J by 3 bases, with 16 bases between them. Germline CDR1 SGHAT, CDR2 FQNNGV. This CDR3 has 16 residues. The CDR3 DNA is TGTGCCAGCAGCTTCAGCTTACTGGCTGAAACAGATACGCAGTATTTT. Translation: CASSFSLLAETDTQYF. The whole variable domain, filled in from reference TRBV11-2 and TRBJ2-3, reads EAGVAQSPRYKIIEKRQSVAFWCNPISGHATLYWYQQILGQGPKLLIQFQNNGVVDDSQLPKDRFSAERLKGVDSTLKIQPAKLEDSAVYLCASSFSLLAETDTQYFGPGTRLTVL.

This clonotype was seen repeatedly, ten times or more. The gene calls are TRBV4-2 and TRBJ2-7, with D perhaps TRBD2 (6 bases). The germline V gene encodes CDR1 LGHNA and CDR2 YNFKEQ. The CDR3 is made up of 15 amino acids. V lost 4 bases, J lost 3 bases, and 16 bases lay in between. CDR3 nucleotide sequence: TGTGCCAGCAGCCGAAACCCGGGACTTATCTACGAGCAGTACTTC. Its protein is CASSRNPGLIYEQYF.

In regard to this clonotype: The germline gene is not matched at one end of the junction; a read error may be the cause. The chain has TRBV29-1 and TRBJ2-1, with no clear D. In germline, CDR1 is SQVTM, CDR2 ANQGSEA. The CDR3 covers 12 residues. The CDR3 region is CRVVDGISEQFF. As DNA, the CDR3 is TGCAGAGTTGTTGATGGGATAAGTGAGCAGTTCTTC.

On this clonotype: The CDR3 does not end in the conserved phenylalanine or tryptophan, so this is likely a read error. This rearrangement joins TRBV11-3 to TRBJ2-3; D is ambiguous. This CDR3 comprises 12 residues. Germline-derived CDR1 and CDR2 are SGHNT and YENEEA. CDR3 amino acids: CTSSIDSDTQYL. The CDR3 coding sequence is TGTACCAGCAGCATAGACTCAGATACGCAGTATTTA.

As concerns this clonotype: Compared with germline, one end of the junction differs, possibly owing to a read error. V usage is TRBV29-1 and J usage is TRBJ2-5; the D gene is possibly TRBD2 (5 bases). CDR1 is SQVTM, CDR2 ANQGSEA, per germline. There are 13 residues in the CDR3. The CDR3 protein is CSFGVRAAETQYF. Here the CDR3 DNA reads TGTAGCTTTGGTGTGAGGGCCGCTGAGACCCAGTACTTC. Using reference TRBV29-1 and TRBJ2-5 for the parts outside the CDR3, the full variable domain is SAVISQKPSRDICQRGTSLTIQCQVDSQVTMMFWYRQQPGQSLTLIATANQGSEATYESGFVIDKFPISRPNLTFSTLTVSNMSPEDSSIYLCSFGVRAAETQYFGPGTRLLVL.

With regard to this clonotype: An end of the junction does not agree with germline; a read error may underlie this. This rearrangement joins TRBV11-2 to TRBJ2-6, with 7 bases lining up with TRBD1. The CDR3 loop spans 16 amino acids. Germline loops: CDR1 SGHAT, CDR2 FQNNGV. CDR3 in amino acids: CVSRPGQRPGTNVLTF. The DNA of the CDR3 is TGTGTCAGCAGGCCGGGACAGAGACCTGGGACCAACGTTCTGACTTTC.

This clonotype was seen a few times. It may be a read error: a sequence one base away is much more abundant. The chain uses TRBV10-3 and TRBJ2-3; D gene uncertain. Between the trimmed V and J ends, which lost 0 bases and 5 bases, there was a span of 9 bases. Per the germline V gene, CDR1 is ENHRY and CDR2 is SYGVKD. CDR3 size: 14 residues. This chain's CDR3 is CAISESRLRDTQYF. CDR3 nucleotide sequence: TGTGCCATCAGTGAGTCGAGGTTGAGAGATACGCAGTATTTT.

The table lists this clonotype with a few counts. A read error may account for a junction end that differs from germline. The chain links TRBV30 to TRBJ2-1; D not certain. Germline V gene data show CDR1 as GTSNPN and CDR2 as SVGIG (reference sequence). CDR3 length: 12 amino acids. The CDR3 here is CAWAPSYNGQFF. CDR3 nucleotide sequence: TGTGCCTGGGCCCCCTCCTACAATGGGCAGTTCTTC.

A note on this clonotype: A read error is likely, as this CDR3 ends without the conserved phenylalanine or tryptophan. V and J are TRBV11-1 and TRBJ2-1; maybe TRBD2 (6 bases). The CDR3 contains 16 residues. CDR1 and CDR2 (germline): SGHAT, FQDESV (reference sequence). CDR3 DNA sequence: TGTACCAGCAACATAGGCCTGGGACTTCCTACGCATGAGCAGTTCATC. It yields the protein CTSNIGLGLPTHEQFI.

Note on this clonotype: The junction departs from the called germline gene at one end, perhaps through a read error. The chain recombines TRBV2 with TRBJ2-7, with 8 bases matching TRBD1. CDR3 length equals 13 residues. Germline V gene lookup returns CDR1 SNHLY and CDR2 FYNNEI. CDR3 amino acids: CANSDDRGGEQYF. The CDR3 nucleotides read TGTGCCAACAGTGATGACAGGGGAGGCGAGCAGTACTTC.

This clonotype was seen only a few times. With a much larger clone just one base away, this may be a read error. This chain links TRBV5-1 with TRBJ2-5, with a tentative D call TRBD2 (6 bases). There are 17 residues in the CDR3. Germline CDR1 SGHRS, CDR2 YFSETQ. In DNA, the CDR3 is TGCGCCAGCAGCTTGGAGGAAATTCGGGGGAGCCAAGGGACCCAGTACTTC. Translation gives CASSLEEIRGSQGTQYF. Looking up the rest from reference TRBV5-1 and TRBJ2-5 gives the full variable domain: KAGVTQTPRYLIKTRGQQVTLSCSPISGHRSVSWYQQTPGQGLQFLFEYFSETQRNKGNFPGRFSGRQFSNSRSEMNVSTLELGDSALYLCASSLEEIRGSQGTQYFGPGTRLLVL.

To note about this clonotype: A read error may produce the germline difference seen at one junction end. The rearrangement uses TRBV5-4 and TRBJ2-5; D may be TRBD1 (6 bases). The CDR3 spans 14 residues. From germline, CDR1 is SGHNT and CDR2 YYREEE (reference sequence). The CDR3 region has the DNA TGTGCCAGCAACTCTGGACAGCGCCAAGAGACCCAGTACTTT. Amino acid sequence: CASNSGQRQETQYF.

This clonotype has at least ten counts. CDR3 DNA: TGCGCCAGCAGCCAAGATCTTGCGGACAGGGGTACTGAAGCTTTCTTT. This translates into CASSQDLADRGTEAFF. This chain joins TRBV4-1 and TRBJ1-1; 9 bases match TRBD1. V shed 0 bases, J shed 5 bases, and the junction held 7 bases outside the gene matches. The CDR3 loop spans 16 amino acids. The germline CDR1 and CDR2 sequences are MGHRA and YSYEKL.

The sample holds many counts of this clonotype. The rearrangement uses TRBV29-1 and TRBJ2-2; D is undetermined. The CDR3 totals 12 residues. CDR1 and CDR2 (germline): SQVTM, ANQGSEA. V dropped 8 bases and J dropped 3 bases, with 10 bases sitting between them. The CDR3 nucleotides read TGCAGCTTCGGAAGACACACCGGGGAGCTGTTTTTT. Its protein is CSFGRHTGELFF.